This TCR beta chain was profiled in a study of cytomegalovirus exposure and HLA in healthy donors. Primers included in the PCR were 60 Vbeta and 13 Jbeta primers. Here immunoSEQ multiplex PCR was the method, and the copy in TCRdb shows in-frame clones only, minus some. This table holds nearly 95,000 clones, 60% to 80% found once. Germline CDR1 and CDR2: MNHEY and SMNVEV (reference sequence). The CDR3 contains 14 residues. Trimming at V came to 5 bases and at J to 2 bases, leaving 6 bases not matched to a gene. J is TRBJ2-7 and V is TRBV27; 7 bases are shared with TRBD1. This clonotype originated in a woman in her twenties or thirties in good health and CMV-seronegative. Sequencing was carried out using PBMCs. The CDR3 bases are TGTGCCAGCAGTCCCCCCGACAGGGCCTACGAGCAGTACTTC. This codes for CASSPPDRAYEQYF.